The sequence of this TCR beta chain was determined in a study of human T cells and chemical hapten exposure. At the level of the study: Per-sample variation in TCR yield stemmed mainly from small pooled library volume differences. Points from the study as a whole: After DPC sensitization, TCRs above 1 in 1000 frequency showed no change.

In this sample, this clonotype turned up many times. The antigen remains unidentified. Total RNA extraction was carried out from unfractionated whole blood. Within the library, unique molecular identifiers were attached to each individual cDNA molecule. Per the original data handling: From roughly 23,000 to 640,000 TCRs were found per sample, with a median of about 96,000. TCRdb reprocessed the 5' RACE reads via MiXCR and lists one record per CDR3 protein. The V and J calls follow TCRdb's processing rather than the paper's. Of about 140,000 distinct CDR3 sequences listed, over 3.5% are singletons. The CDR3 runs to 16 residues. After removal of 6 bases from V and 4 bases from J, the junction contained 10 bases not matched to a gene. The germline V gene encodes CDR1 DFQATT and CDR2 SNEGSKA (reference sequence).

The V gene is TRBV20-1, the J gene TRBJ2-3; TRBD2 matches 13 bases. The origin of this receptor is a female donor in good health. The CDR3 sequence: CSAKPGLAGYSDTQYF. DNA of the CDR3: TGCAGTGCCAAACCGGGACTAGCGGGGTACTCAGATACGCAGTATTTT.